This entry lists 25 T cell receptor beta chains sequenced from one sample in a study of cytomegalovirus exposure and HLA in healthy donors. The PCR ran on 60 Vbeta and 13 Jbeta primers. Profiled with immunoSEQ multiplex PCR; TCRdb holds only in-frame clones, not every one. The table has 200,000 to 250,000 clones, around 81% seen once. Sequencing was done on a sample of PBMCs. The source of these receptors is a woman aged 55-69 years in good health and CMV-seropositive.

This chain connects TRBV9 to TRBJ1-3, with 11 bases aligning to TRBD1. Trimming at V came to 3 bases and at J to 0 bases, leaving 5 bases not matched to a gene. This CDR3 region has 17 residues. Germline V gives CDR1 SGDLS, CDR2 YYNGEE. Written as DNA, the CDR3 is TGTGCCAGCAGCGAGGGACAGGGGGGGCCCTCTGGAAACACCATATATTTT. Residues: CASSEGQGGPSGNTIYF.

This clone was seen once. The rearrangement uses TRBV7-9 and TRBJ1-4; D is uncertain. With 3 bases removed from V and 4 bases from J, the gap between germline ends came to 6 bases. This CDR3 has 13 amino acids. The V gene's germline CDR1 is SEHNR and CDR2 FQNEAQ (reference sequence). The CDR3, as DNA: TGTGCCAGCAGCTTCTACAGTAATGAAAAACTGTTTTTT. Amino acids: CASSFYSNEKLFF.

This chain connects TRBV5-1 to TRBJ2-1; 13 nucleotides align to TRBD2. CDR1 and CDR2 from the germline V gene are SGHRS and YFSETQ. Trimming cost V 3 bases and J 4 bases; bases outside gene matches: 7. The CDR3 length is 17 residues. The CDR3 here is CASSSGTSGITYNEQFF. The CDR3 bases are TGCGCCAGCAGCTCCGGGACTAGCGGGATAACATACAATGAGCAGTTCTTC.

The chain employs TRBV2 and TRBJ2-5, with D tentatively TRBD1 (5 bases). The germline CDR1 and CDR2 sequences are SNHLY and FYNNEI. The CDR3 is made up of 14 amino acids. V was pared by 7 bases and J by 6 bases, with 18 bases between. In DNA form, the CDR3 reads TGTGCCAGCACCAAGGGTAGGGGCGAACAGACCCAGTACTTC. Translation gives CASTKGRGEQTQYF.

The genes are TRBV9 and TRBJ1-2; 10 nucleotides line up with TRBD1. The CDR3 consists of 13 residues. Germline CDR1 and CDR2: SGDLS and YYNGEE. V was clipped by 0 bases and J by 8 bases; unmatched bases: 1. The CDR3 spells CASSVGTGGGYTF. The CDR3 DNA follows: TGTGCCAGCAGCGTAGGGACAGGGGGAGGCTACACCTTC.

With respect to this clone: The junction does not match germline at one end; this may be a read error. The V and J genes are TRBV7-9 and TRBJ2-7, with 12 bases that match TRBD2. The germline CDR1 and CDR2 sequences are SEHNR and FQNEAQ (reference sequence). The length of the CDR3 is 15 residues. The CDR3 spells CSSSSWTSGTYEQYF. CDR3 DNA sequence: TGTTCCAGCAGCTCTTGGACTAGCGGGACCTACGAGCAGTACTTC.

The chain recombines TRBV19 with TRBJ1-4; 10 bases are a match to TRBD1. V was pared by 5 bases and J by 0 bases, with 6 bases of the junction left unmatched. Germline lookup yields CDR1 LNHDA and CDR2 SQIVND (reference sequence). This CDR3 is built from 17 residues. The CDR3 region is CASSPGQGTATNEKLFF. The CDR3 DNA reads TGTGCCAGTAGTCCGGGACAGGGGACCGCAACTAATGAAAAACTGTTTTTT. Variable domain in full (rest from reference TRBV19 and TRBJ1-4): DGGITQSPKYLFRKEGQNVTLSCEQNLNHDAMYWYRQDPGQGLRLIYYSQIVNDFQKGDIAEGYSVSREKKESFPLTVTSAQKNPTAFYLCASSPGQGTATNEKLFFGSGTQLSVL.

This clone was counted once. The chain has TRBV28 and TRBJ1-5; possibly TRBD1 for D (5 bases). The CDR3 consists of 13 residues. Trimming shortened V by 3 bases and J by 4 bases, and 7 bases separated the two germline ends. The germline V gene encodes CDR1 MDHEN and CDR2 SYDVKM. As DNA, the CDR3 is TGTGCCAGCAGTTTCACAGGTAATCAGCCCCAGCATTTT. Its protein is CASSFTGNQPQHF.

The J gene is TRBJ1-4, the V gene TRBV9; 8 nucleotides align to TRBD1. Germline lookup yields CDR1 SGDLS and CDR2 YYNGEE. The CDR3 has 15 amino acids. V lost 5 bases, J lost 8 bases, and 11 bases stayed unmatched. The CDR3 reads CASSLSGGWGEKLFF. The CDR3 DNA is TGTGCCAGCAGTTTATCAGGGGGCTGGGGAGAAAAACTGTTTTTT.

The chain employs TRBV28 and TRBJ1-4, with a weak D call TRBD1 (6 bases). The germline V and J ends were trimmed by 3 bases and 8 bases, with 16 bases remaining between them. This CDR3 region has 15 residues. Per germline, CDR1 MDHEN and CDR2 SYDVKM. CDR3 bases: TGTGCCAGCAGTTTGATTACCGGGAGGGGGGAAAAACTGTTTTTT. Protein sequence: CASSLITGRGEKLFF.

The chain joins TRBV10-3 to TRBJ2-6; D might be TRBD2 (6 bases). The V end lost 2 bases, the J end lost 0 bases, and 17 bases lay between the germline ends. The germline V gene encodes CDR1 ENHRY and CDR2 SYGVKD. This CDR3 spans 19 amino acids. CDR3 residues: CAISEPAGTESSGANVLTF. Written as DNA, the CDR3 is TGTGCCATCAGTGAGCCCGCCGGGACTGAAAGCTCTGGGGCCAACGTCCTGACTTTC.

The chain carries TRBV19 and TRBJ2-1; 11 nucleotides match TRBD2. Germline-derived CDR1 and CDR2 are LNHDA and SQIVND (reference sequence). CDR3 size: 16 residues. The junction had 5 bases not matched to a gene; V was cut back by 3 bases and J by 4 bases. The DNA of the CDR3 is TGTGCCAGTAGTATCGGACTAGCGGGCCCATACAATGAGCAGTTCTTC. The encoded protein is CASSIGLAGPYNEQFF. The whole variable domain, remainder taken from reference TRBV19 and TRBJ2-1, is DGGITQSPKYLFRKEGQNVTLSCEQNLNHDAMYWYRQDPGQGLRLIYYSQIVNDFQKGDIAEGYSVSREKKESFPLTVTSAQKNPTAFYLCASSIGLAGPYNEQFFGPGTRLTVL.

This CDR3 reads CASSVGTRSETQYF. The CDR3 nucleotides are TGTGCCAGCAGCGTGGGGACTAGGTCGGAGACCCAGTACTTC. V and J are TRBV9 and TRBJ2-5; 8 bases align to TRBD2. Trimming removed 2 bases from V and 5 bases from J; junction bases left unmatched: 5. Germline CDR1 is SGDLS and CDR2 is YYNGEE. The CDR3 contains 14 residues.

The V and J genes are TRBV2 and TRBJ1-3; D perhaps matches TRBD1 (6 bases). The length of the CDR3 is 13 residues. V lost 4 bases and J 4 bases, leaving 8 bases between the germline ends. Germline CDR1 and CDR2: SNHLY and FYNNEI. CDR3 sequence: CASSVQGGNTIYF. The DNA of the CDR3 is TGTGCCAGCAGTGTCCAGGGGGGAAACACCATATATTTT.

This rearrangement joins TRBV29-1 to TRBJ1-2; D perhaps matches TRBD1 (5 bases). CDR1 is SQVTM, CDR2 ANQGSEA, per germline. The germline V and J ends were trimmed by 1 base and 13 bases, with 7 bases remaining between them. The CDR3 runs 9 residues. The CDR3: CSVEAGPTF. In nucleotides, the CDR3 is TGCAGCGTTGAAGCAGGGCCCACCTTC.

Only one count was recorded for this clone. The CDR3: CASSFPQGENYGYTF. CDR3 in DNA: TGTGCCAGCAGTTTCCCACAGGGCGAAAACTATGGCTACACCTTC. V and J are TRBV28 and TRBJ1-2, with D perhaps TRBD1 (6 bases). Trimming left V 3 bases short and J 2 bases short, with 13 bases between. Germline CDR1 reads MDHEN; CDR2 reads SYDVKM. The CDR3 totals 15 residues.

This rearrangement joins TRBV6-6 to TRBJ2-3, with D uncertain. V was shortened by 1 base and J by 3 bases, with 5 bases between the two germline ends. CDR1 and CDR2 (germline): MNHNY, SVGAGI (reference sequence). This CDR3 comprises 13 residues. Written as DNA, the CDR3 is TGTGCCAGCAGTTACTTCATGACAGATACGCAGTATTTT. Its translation is CASSYFMTDTQYF.

J is TRBJ2-7 and V is TRBV28; TRBD1 is a possible D gene (5 bases). From germline, CDR1 is MDHEN and CDR2 SYDVKM. V dropped 3 bases and J dropped 4 bases, with 16 bases sitting between them. The CDR3 spans 15 residues. CDR3 region: CASSFQGTSPYEQYF. The DNA for the CDR3 is TGTGCCAGCAGTTTTCAGGGCACCAGCCCTTACGAGCAGTACTTC.

V usage is TRBV7-2 and J usage is TRBJ2-3; 8 nucleotides match TRBD2. Trimming took 1 base from V and 5 from J; bases not matched to a gene: 8. The V gene's germline CDR1 is SGHTA and CDR2 FQGNSA. There are 16 residues in the CDR3. The CDR3 DNA sequence: TGTGCCAGCAGCTTAGAAGGGCTAGCGGGCGTAGATACGCAGTATTTT. Protein product: CASSLEGLAGVDTQYF.

The chain recombines TRBV5-6 with TRBJ1-1; 8 bases line up with TRBD1. From germline, CDR1 is SGHDT and CDR2 YYEEEE. CDR3 length: 15 amino acids. V dropped 3 bases and J dropped 5; count of bases not matched to a gene: 9. The chain's CDR3 is CASSSGAGGRTEAFF. The CDR3 DNA sequence: TGTGCCAGCAGCTCCGGGGCAGGGGGCCGGACTGAAGCTTTCTTT. The full variable domain, completed using reference TRBV5-6 and TRBJ1-1, is DAGVTQSPTHLIKTRGQQVTLRCSPKSGHDTVSWYQQALGQGPQFIFQYYEEEERQRGNFPDRFSGHQFPNYSSELNVNALLLGDSALYLCASSSGAGGRTEAFFGQGTRLTVV.

The chain uses TRBV5-1 and TRBJ1-4; 8 nucleotides agree with TRBD1. The germline CDR1 and CDR2 sequences are SGHRS and YFSETQ. V trimming: 5 bases; J trimming: 4 bases; junction bases outside the gene matches: 4. CDR3 size: 14 residues. CDR3 protein: CASRMTGDNEKLFF. The CDR3 region has the DNA TGCGCCAGCAGAATGACAGGGGATAATGAAAAACTGTTTTTT.

This clone occurred once. The chain has TRBV19 and TRBJ2-7; D remains ambiguous. Germline loops: CDR1 LNHDA, CDR2 SQIVND (reference sequence). V lost 5 bases, J lost 3 bases, and 11 bases lay in between. The CDR3 loop spans 13 amino acids. CDR3 in amino acids: CASSPPRSYEQYF. CDR3 bases: TGTGCCAGTAGTCCCCCCAGAAGCTACGAGCAGTACTTC.

The V and J genes are TRBV30 and TRBJ2-3; 8 nucleotides match TRBD2. The CDR3 runs 13 residues. Germline V gives CDR1 GTSNPN, CDR2 SVGIG (reference sequence). After removal of 7 bases from V and 1 base from J, the junction contained 4 bases not matched to a gene. DNA for the CDR3: TGTGCCTCGGGACTAGATGGCACAGATACGCAGTATTTT. Translated, it gives CASGLDGTDTQYF.

The V gene is TRBV5-1, the J gene TRBJ1-4, with D perhaps TRBD1 (6 bases). The germline V gene has CDR1 SGHRS and CDR2 YFSETQ. Trimming took 2 bases from V and 6 from J, leaving 11 bases between them. The CDR3 runs to 14 residues. The CDR3 is CASSLGGGDEKLFF. CDR3 nucleotide sequence: TGCGCCAGCAGCTTAGGGGGGGGAGATGAAAAACTGTTTTTT. Together with reference TRBV5-1 and TRBJ1-4, the CDR3 gives the full variable domain: KAGVTQTPRYLIKTRGQQVTLSCSPISGHRSVSWYQQTPGQGLQFLFEYFSETQRNKGNFPGRFSGRQFSNSRSEMNVSTLELGDSALYLCASSLGGGDEKLFFGSGTQLSVL.

The chain has TRBV25-1 and TRBJ2-1; the match to TRBD1 covers 9 bases. Germline values: CDR1 MGHDK, CDR2 SYGVNS. The CDR3 covers 15 residues. Losses at the gene ends were 2 bases for V and 3 bases for J; bases not matched to a gene: 2. CDR3 amino acids: CASSEGTGIYNEQFF. CDR3 bases: TGTGCCAGCAGTGAAGGGACAGGGATCTACAATGAGCAGTTCTTC.